The next 23 T cell receptor beta chains were all read from a single sample in a study of identical twins listed by TCRdb under 2016. The receptor library was made with 5' RACE. TCRdb records Illumina HiSeq 2000 as the sequencer. In-frame beta chains were kept once TCRdb had trimmed the public reads at Q25 with fastp and called clones with MiXCR. Every CDR3 protein is listed once, alongside the most common genes and DNA of its rows. The sample contains roughly 630,000 distinct CDR3 sequences, 7% to 7.5% of them found a single time. Of the sample, over 1.5% falls within the top ten clones. These same data were also listed under a study on yellow fever vaccine responses in identical twins.

The material sequenced was PBMCs. All receptors come from a woman aged 18-35 years in good health.

In its sample, this clonotype was seen many times. The chain links TRBV12-3 or TRBV12-4 to TRBJ1-1; D is unclear. With 6 bases removed from V and 10 bases from J, the gap between germline ends came to 9 bases. The CDR3 contains 10 residues. Here the CDR3 reads CASSPGGAFF. For the CDR3, the DNA is TGTGCCAGCAGCCCCGGCGGAGCTTTCTTT.

This rearrangement joins TRBV4-1 to TRBJ2-3, with 10 bases that match TRBD2. The CDR3 covers 17 residues. J lost 5 bases, V lost 0 bases, and 8 bases had no gene match. Looked up from germline, CDR1 is MGHRA and CDR2 is YSYEKL. The CDR3: CASSQDPAGGLRDTQYF. The DNA for the CDR3 is TGCGCCAGCAGCCAAGACCCAGCGGGGGGGTTAAGAGATACGCAGTATTTT.

The J gene is TRBJ2-4, the V gene TRBV20-1; 10 nucleotides agree with TRBD2. This CDR3 comprises 15 residues. The V and J ends lost 7 bases and 0 bases, in that order; junction bases with no gene match: 6. The germline V gene has CDR1 DFQATT and CDR2 SNEGSKA (reference sequence). The CDR3 spells CSGAGGPLAKNIQYF. The CDR3 DNA reads TGCAGTGGAGCGGGGGGGCCCCTAGCCAAAAACATTCAGTACTTC.

In this sample, this clonotype turned up a few times. V usage is TRBV7-3 and J usage is TRBJ2-3, with D maybe TRBD2 (7 bases). The germline CDR1 and CDR2 sequences are SGHTA and FQGTGA. With 2 bases removed from V and 4 bases from J, the gap between germline ends came to 16 bases. The CDR3 is made up of 16 amino acids. DNA for the CDR3: TGTGCCAGCAGCTTAGCGGGGGCGTCGGGGGCAGATACGCAGTATTTT. It encodes CASSLAGASGADTQYF.

This clonotype was counted many times. The chain uses TRBV5-1 and TRBJ2-3, with D unresolved. The CDR3 sequence is 13 residues long. Germline V lookup: CDR1 SGHRS, CDR2 YFSETQ. The V gene lost 5 bases and the J gene lost 2 bases, with 9 bases spanning the gap. The CDR3 here is CASSVDYTDTQYF. The CDR3 DNA sequence: TGCGCCAGCAGTGTGGATTACACAGATACGCAGTATTTT.

This clonotype was detected many times. V gene TRBV29-1 combines with J gene TRBJ2-5, with D perhaps matching TRBD2 (6 bases). This CDR3 spans 15 amino acids. The germline CDR1 and CDR2 sequences are SQVTM and ANQGSEA. V was trimmed by 7 bases and J by 0 bases, leaving 18 bases between them. CDR3 sequence: CSANPTGLNQETQYF. The CDR3 region has the DNA TGCAGCGCTAACCCGACTGGACTAAACCAAGAGACCCAGTACTTC.

In this sample, this clonotype turned up many times. Here the CDR3 DNA reads TGTGCCAGCAGTACGGAGGGGACCTACACCGGGGAGCTGTTTTTT. Protein sequence: CASSTEGTYTGELFF. The chain employs TRBV6-4 and TRBJ2-2; TRBD2 is a possible D gene (6 bases). Trimming removed 5 bases from V and 3 bases from J, with 13 bases in between. Germline loops: CDR1 MRHNA, CDR2 SNTAGT. This CDR3 comprises 15 residues.

At least ten counts were recorded for this clonotype. The chain links TRBV3-1 to TRBJ2-7, with a weak D call TRBD2 (5 bases). This CDR3 has 15 residues. CDR1 and CDR2 (germline): LGHDT, YNNKEL (reference sequence). V gave up 1 base and J gave up 0 bases, with 10 bases separating them. CDR3 DNA sequence: TGTGCCAGCAGCCAAGGACGAGCGGACTCCTACGAGCAGTACTTC. As protein: CASSQGRADSYEQYF.

The table lists this clonotype with a few counts. The chain couples TRBV5-1 to TRBJ2-3; possibly TRBD2 for D (5 bases). The V gene's germline CDR1 is SGHRS and CDR2 YFSETQ. V lost 4 bases and J 2 bases, leaving 11 bases between the germline ends. This CDR3 has 14 amino acids. DNA for the CDR3: TGCGCCAGCAGCCGGCGGGCTTCCACAGATACGCAGTATTTT. It encodes CASSRRASTDTQYF.

This clonotype came up a few times. This chain joins TRBV20-1 and TRBJ2-5; 8 bases fit TRBD2. The CDR3 totals 13 residues. The V and J ends lost 3 bases and 5 bases, in that order; junction bases with no gene match: 5. Germline V gives CDR1 DFQATT, CDR2 SNEGSKA (reference sequence). In DNA form, the CDR3 reads TGCAGTGCTAGGGGGACTAGTACGGAGACCCAGTACTTC. This encodes CSARGTSTETQYF.

V gene TRBV27 combines with J gene TRBJ1-4, with 7 bases matching TRBD1. Trimming cost V 6 bases and J 4 bases; bases outside gene matches: 8. Germline V gene sequence: CDR1 MNHEY, CDR2 SMNVEV (reference sequence). There are 15 residues in the CDR3. CDR3 coding DNA: TGTGCCAGCAGCCGGGCCGGGACAGATAATGAAAAACTGTTTTTT. It yields the protein CASSRAGTDNEKLFF. The complete variable domain, with remaining parts taken from reference TRBV27 and TRBJ1-4, reads EAQVTQNPRYLITVTGKKLTVTCSQNMNHEYMSWYRQDPGLGLRQIYYSMNVEVTDKGDVPEGYKVSRKEKRNFPLILESPSPNQTSLYFCASSRAGTDNEKLFFGSGTQLSVL.

There are a few counts of this clonotype. The chain carries TRBV28 and TRBJ1-1; TRBD1 matches 9 bases. Germline CDR1 reads MDHEN; CDR2 reads SYDVKM. V was pared by 10 bases and J by 6 bases, with 21 bases of the junction left unmatched. The CDR3 runs to 17 residues. The CDR3 is CATHYSGQGILRAEAFF. The CDR3 DNA follows: TGTGCCACCCATTACTCGGGACAGGGAATCCTAAGGGCTGAAGCTTTCTTT.

The table lists this clonotype with a few counts. V gene TRBV7-8 combines with J gene TRBJ2-1; D remains ambiguous. Germline V gene lookup returns CDR1 SGHVS and CDR2 FQNEAQ. Trimming shortened V by 5 bases and J by 9 bases, and 11 bases separated the two germline ends. CDR3 length equals 12 residues. The CDR3 DNA reads as TGTGCCAGCAGCCTAGACGTGGTTGAGCAGTTCTTC. Amino acid sequence: CASSLDVVEQFF.

This chain joins TRBV5-1 and TRBJ1-1; tentatively, D is TRBD1 (5 bases). Germline V gene data show CDR1 as SGHRS and CDR2 as YFSETQ. The CDR3 totals 15 residues. The V gene lost 4 bases and the J gene lost 0 bases, with 13 bases spanning the gap. The CDR3 spells CASSGNRNLNTEAFF. CDR3 sequence (DNA): TGCGCCAGCAGCGGAAACAGGAATTTGAACACTGAAGCTTTCTTT.

This chain links TRBV3-1 with TRBJ2-1; D possibly corresponds to TRBD2 (6 bases). The germline V gene encodes CDR1 LGHDT and CDR2 YNNKEL (reference sequence). V lost 1 base, J lost 4 bases, and 14 bases lay in between. The CDR3 length is 16 residues. The chain's CDR3 is CASSQVKAGTYNEQFF. The DNA of the CDR3 is TGTGCCAGCAGCCAAGTTAAAGCGGGCACATACAATGAGCAGTTCTTC.

This clonotype turned up a few times. V is TRBV20-1 and J is TRBJ2-7; tentative D call: TRBD2 (5 bases). The CDR3 runs to 13 residues. V was pared by 2 bases and J by 3 bases, with 11 bases between. Germline loops: CDR1 DFQATT, CDR2 SNEGSKA (reference sequence). The CDR3 sequence is CSARIGNGYEQYF. Written as DNA, the CDR3 is TGCAGTGCTAGAATCGGGAACGGCTACGAGCAGTACTTC.

The rearrangement uses TRBV5-1 and TRBJ2-1; a possible D gene is TRBD1 (5 bases). The CDR3 contains 11 residues. With 0 bases removed from V and 12 bases from J, the gap between germline ends came to 7 bases. Germline V gene sequence: CDR1 SGHRS, CDR2 YFSETQ. In nucleotides, the CDR3 is TGCGCCAGCAGCTTGGTGCAGGGGCAGTTCTTC. Translating gives CASSLVQGQFF.

This clonotype was seen repeatedly, ten times or more. J is TRBJ2-5 and V is TRBV20-1; D perhaps matches TRBD1 (6 bases). The V end lost 3 bases, the J end lost 2 bases, and 16 bases lay between the germline ends. Germline-derived CDR1 and CDR2 are DFQATT and SNEGSKA (reference sequence). This CDR3 is 15 amino acids long. The CDR3 spells CSARSSDRFQETQYF. The CDR3 DNA reads as TGCAGTGCTAGGTCTTCTGACAGGTTTCAAGAGACCCAGTACTTC.

This clonotype was observed a handful of times. The rearrangement links TRBV20-1 to TRBJ2-1; 7 bases fit TRBD2. The CDR3 loop spans 17 amino acids. J lost 0 bases, V lost 0 bases, and 8 bases had no gene match. CDR1 and CDR2 (germline): DFQATT, SNEGSKA (reference sequence). CDR3 DNA: TGCAGTGCTAGAGATCTCCTGGGCGGGAGCTCCTACAATGAGCAGTTCTTC. Amino acid sequence: CSARDLLGGSSYNEQFF.

This clonotype was recorded many times. The V gene is TRBV11-2, the J gene TRBJ1-1; the D is unclear. The V gene's germline CDR1 is SGHAT and CDR2 FQNNGV. V gave up 1 base and J gave up 1 base, with 13 bases separating them. This CDR3 has 16 amino acids. CDR3 nucleotide sequence: TGTGCCAGCAGCTTAGGGGGTCTTCTGACGAACACTGAAGCTTTCTTT. Its protein is CASSLGGLLTNTEAFF. The full variable domain, with the rest looked up from reference TRBV11-2 and TRBJ1-1, is EAGVAQSPRYKIIEKRQSVAFWCNPISGHATLYWYQQILGQGPKLLIQFQNNGVVDDSQLPKDRFSAERLKGVDSTLKIQPAKLEDSAVYLCASSLGGLLTNTEAFFGQGTRLTVV.

This clonotype was detected many times. The chain employs TRBV6-5 and TRBJ2-6; D gene unclear. V was pared by 0 bases and J by 0 bases, with 9 bases between. There are 17 residues in the CDR3. Germline CDR1 is MNHEY and CDR2 is SVGAGI. CDR3 residues: CASSYSSHPSGANVLTF. Here the CDR3 DNA reads TGTGCCAGCAGTTACTCATCCCATCCCTCTGGGGCCAACGTCCTGACTTTC.

This clonotype has ten or more counts. This chain's CDR3 is CASSLERGETQYF. The CDR3 coding sequence is TGTGCCAGCAGCTTAGAGAGGGGGGAGACCCAGTACTTC. This chain joins TRBV7-7 and TRBJ2-5; D is perhaps TRBD1 (6 bases). V lost 1 base to trimming and J lost 5 bases, with 8 bases between them. The CDR3 has 13 residues. The germline CDR1 and CDR2 sequences are SSHAT and FNYEAQ (reference sequence).

This clonotype was picked up a small number of times. The chain recombines TRBV7-8 with TRBJ2-7; unclear D gene. This CDR3 spans 13 amino acids. Germline CDR1 SGHVS, CDR2 FQNEAQ. V was trimmed by 7 bases and J by 3 bases, leaving 13 bases between them. CDR3 DNA sequence: TGTGCCAGCAAATCACGGCGGAACTACGAGCAGTACTTC. It codes for CASKSRRNYEQYF.